These T cell receptor beta chains were read from a single sample in a study of T-cell reconstitution after alpha-beta-depleted transplantation in children. TCRdb called the PCR reads again in MiXCR, with one record for every CDR3 protein. The sample holds a few hundred thousand distinct CDR3 sequences, roughly a quarter seen once. The sequenced sample was PBMCs, obtained before TCRalphabeta/CD19-depleted stem cell transplant. The source of these receptors is a boy younger than two with Wiskott-Aldrich syndrome, due to receive a stem cell transplant. Both conserved end residues are part of each CDR3. Each record gives: V gene, clone size, D gene, J gene, CDR3 DNA, CDR3 protein. The D gene is left open where the match is weak. Clone size is not always given. Where it is, it says once, few, many or a class for expanded clones.

v_call: TRBV29-1; clone_size: -; d_call: -; j_call: TRBJ2-2; cdr3_nt: TGCAGCGGTCAGGTGGTAACCGGGGAGCTGTTTTTT; cdr3_aa: CSGQVVTGELFF
v_call: TRBV20-1; clone_size: -; d_call: -; j_call: TRBJ2-1; cdr3_nt: TGCAGTGCTCCTTGGAATGAGCAGTTCTTC; cdr3_aa: CSAPWNEQFF
v_call: TRBV12-3/TRBV12-4; clone_size: few; d_call: TRBD1; j_call: TRBJ2-4; cdr3_nt: TGTGCCAGCGGCAGGGACAGTGGCATTCAGTACTTC; cdr3_aa: CASGRDSGIQYF
v_call: TRBV29-1; clone_size: -; d_call: -; j_call: TRBJ1-1; cdr3_nt: TGCAGCGTTGAGGGGGGTCCAGTGGGGGCTGAAGCTTTCTTT; cdr3_aa: CSVEGGPVGAEAFF
v_call: TRBV11-2; clone_size: few; d_call: -; j_call: TRBJ2-1; cdr3_nt: TGTGCCAGCAGCACCCGGGAGTTGGTGTACAATGAGCAGTTCTTC; cdr3_aa: CASSTRELVYNEQFF
v_call: TRBV3-1; clone_size: few; d_call: -; j_call: TRBJ2-2; cdr3_nt: TGTGCCAGCAGATCTCCGGCGGGATTCACCGGGGAGCTGTTTTTT; cdr3_aa: CASRSPAGFTGELFF
v_call: TRBV28; clone_size: -; d_call: -; j_call: TRBJ1-2; cdr3_nt: TGTGCCAGCAGTTCCAACAGGGATAGAGATGGCTACACCTTC; cdr3_aa: CASSSNRDRDGYTF
v_call: TRBV10-3; clone_size: few; d_call: TRBD2; j_call: TRBJ2-5; cdr3_nt: TGTGCCATCTGGGCGGGAGGGGAGATCCAAGAGACCCAGTACTTC; cdr3_aa: CAIWAGGEIQETQYF
v_call: TRBV30; clone_size: -; d_call: -; j_call: TRBJ1-6; cdr3_nt: TGTGCCTGGATGCGAGGGGATTCACCCCTCCACTTT; cdr3_aa: CAWMRGDSPLHF
v_call: TRBV4-1; clone_size: -; d_call: -; j_call: TRBJ2-2; cdr3_nt: TGCGCCAGCAGCCAAGGTCCCAGGGCGGGAACCGGGGAGCTGTTTTTT; cdr3_aa: CASSQGPRAGTGELFF
v_call: TRBV6-2/TRBV6-3; clone_size: -; d_call: -; j_call: TRBJ2-3; cdr3_nt: TGTGCCAGCAGTTACTCGAAGCGCTCCTTGGGAGATACGCAGTATTTT; cdr3_aa: CASSYSKRSLGDTQYF
v_call: TRBV7-8; clone_size: few; d_call: TRBD2; j_call: TRBJ2-3; cdr3_nt: TGTGCCAGCAGCTTAGCAGCGGGAGGGCGCACAGATACGCAGTATTTT; cdr3_aa: CASSLAAGGRTDTQYF
v_call: TRBV27; clone_size: -; d_call: -; j_call: TRBJ2-1; cdr3_nt: TGTGCCAGCAGTTTAAGCAGGAGGCATGAGCAGTTCTTC; cdr3_aa: CASSLSRRHEQFF
v_call: TRBV27; clone_size: -; d_call: TRBD1; j_call: TRBJ2-7; cdr3_nt: TGTGCCAGCAGTTTATCGATTGGGGGGACAGGGCGTTTGCACGAGCAGTACTTC; cdr3_aa: CASSLSIGGTGRLHEQYF
v_call: TRBV12-3/TRBV12-4; clone_size: few; d_call: TRBD1; j_call: TRBJ2-7; cdr3_nt: TGTGCCAGCAGTGGGGGCCGGGACAGACTCTCCTACGAGCAGTACTTC; cdr3_aa: CASSGGRDRLSYEQYF
v_call: TRBV4-1; clone_size: few; d_call: TRBD1; j_call: TRBJ2-3; cdr3_nt: TGCGCCAGCAGCCCAGACAGGGACACAGATACGCAGTATTTT; cdr3_aa: CASSPDRDTDTQYF
v_call: TRBV2; clone_size: few; d_call: TRBD2; j_call: TRBJ2-5; cdr3_nt: TGTGCCAGCAGTGCACTGACAGCGGGGGAGACCCAGTACTTC; cdr3_aa: CASSALTAGETQYF
v_call: TRBV5-1; clone_size: -; d_call: -; j_call: TRBJ2-1; cdr3_nt: TGCGCCAGCAGCCCGAAGACTAGTCTGGGGATTGAGCAGTTCTTC; cdr3_aa: CASSPKTSLGIEQFF
v_call: TRBV10-3; clone_size: -; d_call: -; j_call: TRBJ2-1; cdr3_nt: TGTGCCATCAGTGATAGTAAGGCCGGAAGCTCCTACAATGAGCAGTTCTTC; cdr3_aa: CAISDSKAGSSYNEQFF
v_call: TRBV12-3/TRBV12-4; clone_size: -; d_call: -; j_call: TRBJ2-7; cdr3_nt: TGTGCCAGCAGTTTCTCGCTCTACGAGCAGTACTTC; cdr3_aa: CASSFSLYEQYF
v_call: TRBV6-2/TRBV6-3; clone_size: -; d_call: TRBD2; j_call: TRBJ2-1; cdr3_nt: TGTGCCAGCAGCCTAACCCTAGCGGCCCCCGGGCAGTTCTTC; cdr3_aa: CASSLTLAAPGQFF
v_call: TRBV7-3; clone_size: -; d_call: TRBD2; j_call: TRBJ2-2; cdr3_nt: TGTGCCAGCAGCTTACTCCCAGCGGGAGGGCTCACCGGGGAGCTGTTTTTT; cdr3_aa: CASSLLPAGGLTGELFF
v_call: TRBV4-1; clone_size: few; d_call: -; j_call: TRBJ2-2; cdr3_nt: TGCGCCAGCAGCTCCTATCGCCTTGACACCGGGGAGCTGTTTTTT; cdr3_aa: CASSSYRLDTGELFF
v_call: TRBV20-1; clone_size: -; d_call: -; j_call: TRBJ2-5; cdr3_nt: TGCAGTGCGGTAAAGACAGTCCGGACCCAGTACTTC; cdr3_aa: CSAVKTVRTQYF
v_call: TRBV27; clone_size: few; d_call: -; j_call: TRBJ2-1; cdr3_nt: TGTGCCAGCAGTCCGACGCTAATGGGAGCGGCTTACAATGAGCAGTTCTTC; cdr3_aa: CASSPTLMGAAYNEQFF
v_call: TRBV12-3/TRBV12-4; clone_size: -; d_call: -; j_call: TRBJ1-1; cdr3_nt: TGTGCCAGCAGTTCACCGAATCTGGTTGAAGCTTTCTTT; cdr3_aa: CASSSPNLVEAFF
v_call: TRBV27; clone_size: -; d_call: TRBD2; j_call: TRBJ2-1; cdr3_nt: TGTGCCAGCAGTTTACGGGGGACTAGCGCATACAATGAGCAGTTCTTC; cdr3_aa: CASSLRGTSAYNEQFF
v_call: TRBV18; clone_size: many; d_call: -; j_call: TRBJ2-1; cdr3_nt: TGTGCCAGCTCACCACCAAACAATGAGCAGTTCTTC; cdr3_aa: CASSPPNNEQFF
v_call: TRBV11-1; clone_size: -; d_call: -; j_call: TRBJ2-1; cdr3_nt: TGTGCCAGCAGCTTGGCTAAAAATTACAATGAGCAGTTCTTC; cdr3_aa: CASSLAKNYNEQFF
v_call: TRBV4-2; clone_size: many; d_call: TRBD2; j_call: TRBJ2-1; cdr3_nt: TGTGCCAGCAGCCAAGCGGGAGGGCGCGATGAGCAGTTCTTC; cdr3_aa: CASSQAGGRDEQFF
v_call: TRBV3-1; clone_size: -; d_call: -; j_call: TRBJ2-5; cdr3_nt: TGTGCCAGCAGCCACAGGGGGGGGTCGGAGACCCAGTACTTC; cdr3_aa: CASSHRGGSETQYF
v_call: TRBV29-1; clone_size: -; d_call: TRBD2; j_call: TRBJ2-1; cdr3_nt: TGCAGCGTTGAAGGGCTAGCGGGACGGTACAATGAGCAGTTCTTC; cdr3_aa: CSVEGLAGRYNEQFF
v_call: TRBV5-1; clone_size: few; d_call: -; j_call: TRBJ1-1; cdr3_nt: TGCGCCAGCAGCCCTTCGGGGCAGACGAGCACTGAAGCTTTCTTT; cdr3_aa: CASSPSGQTSTEAFF